These 21 T cell receptor beta chains share one sample of origin, sequenced in a study of Graves' ophthalmopathy and Graves' hyperthyroidism. RNA served as the template for amplifying TCR beta CDR3 regions. HTBI primers primed a first-round RT-PCR, and a second-round multiplex PCR followed. From the multiplex PCR reads, TCRdb called clonotypes with MiXCR, one entry per CDR3 protein. The sample has 220,000 or so distinct CDR3 sequences, roughly 21% seen once; the top ten hold 35% to 55%. The sample was peripheral blood. The receptors were gathered from a woman aged 45-65 years with Graves' ophthalmopathy.

Regarding this clonotype: With a much larger clone just one base away, this may be a read error. The DNA for the CDR3 is TGTGCCGGCAACGGATTGGATGAGCAGTTCTTC. Its translation is CAGNGLDEQFF. This rearrangement joins TRBV6-1 to TRBJ2-1, with no clear D. CDR3 size: 11 residues. V lost 11 bases to trimming and J lost 8 bases, with 13 bases between them. Germline V gives CDR1 MNHNS, CDR2 SASEGT.

This clonotype was detected ten times or more. One end of the junction varies from germline; a read error may be responsible. The chain carries TRBV6-5 and TRBJ2-2; D ambiguous. CDR1 MNHEY and CDR2 SVGAGI come from the germline V gene. This CDR3 comprises 15 residues. CDR3 sequence reads: CASSFGDSLPGELFF. The CDR3 DNA is TGTGCCAGTAGTTTTGGGGATAGTCTTCCCGGGGAGCTGTTTTTT.

In its sample, this clonotype was seen many times. The chain combines TRBV9 with TRBJ1-3, with D possibly matching TRBD1 (6 bases). The CDR3 extends over 16 amino acids. The V end lost 2 bases, the J end lost 5 bases, and 17 bases lay between the germline ends. Germline lookup yields CDR1 SGDLS and CDR2 YYNGEE. DNA of the CDR3: TGTGCCAGCAGCGTGGAGGGGGTCCCTTTTAGAAACACCATATATTTT. Amino acids: CASSVEGVPFRNTIYF.

The chain carries TRBV6-5 and TRBJ1-5, with D perhaps matching TRBD1 (6 bases). Trimming took 0 bases from V and 4 from J, leaving 10 bases between them. Germline CDR1 and CDR2: MNHEY and SVGAGI. The CDR3 has 15 residues. The CDR3 DNA is TGTGCCAGCAGTTACTCGGGGGCACCGAATCAGCCCCAGCATTTT. Residues: CASSYSGAPNQPQHF.

The chain is built from TRBV9 and TRBJ2-2, with 7 bases aligning to TRBD2. V shed 3 bases, J shed 4 bases, and the junction held 6 bases outside the gene matches. Germline CDR1 is SGDLS and CDR2 is YYNGEE. CDR3 length: 15 residues. CDR3 sequence reads: CASSETSYSTGELFF. The DNA of the CDR3 is TGTGCCAGCAGCGAGACTAGCTATAGCACCGGGGAGCTGTTTTTT.

With respect to this clonotype: Being one base from a much bigger clone, this may be a read error. For the CDR3, the DNA is TGCAGTGCTAGTGGGGGATCCTATAGCTACACCTTC. Encoded protein: CSASGGSYSYTF. This chain uses TRBV20-1 with TRBJ1-2; perhaps TRBD1 as D (5 bases). Per germline, CDR1 DFQATT and CDR2 SNEGSKA (reference sequence). The CDR3 runs 12 residues.

The chain carries TRBV6-1 and TRBJ2-7, with D hard to call. V lost 6 bases, J lost 5 bases, and 8 bases lay in between. CDR1 MNHNS and CDR2 SASEGT come from the germline V gene. There are 11 residues in the CDR3. In DNA, the CDR3 is TGTGCCAGCAGGCAGTCGGACGAGCAGTACTTC. This sequence encodes CASRQSDEQYF.

There are many counts of this clonotype. The V and J genes are TRBV5-1 and TRBJ2-5, with D tentatively TRBD1 (5 bases). V lost 3 bases to trimming and J lost 7 bases, with 10 bases between them. The CDR3 is made up of 12 amino acids. Germline CDR1 is SGHRS and CDR2 is YFSETQ. In DNA, the CDR3 is TGCGCCAGCAGCTCGACACAGGCGACCCAGTACTTC. Translation: CASSSTQATQYF.

Many counts were recorded for this clonotype. The chain links TRBV6-1 to TRBJ1-6; D is ambiguous. CDR1 is MNHNS, CDR2 SASEGT, per germline. This CDR3 comprises 14 residues. Trimming removed 3 bases at V and 7 bases at J, with 10 bases between. DNA of the CDR3: TGTGCCAGCAGTGACACGGTGGCCAATTCACCCCTCCACTTT. It translates to CASSDTVANSPLHF.

This clonotype occurred a few times. The chain couples TRBV5-4 to TRBJ1-2, with 9 bases matching TRBD1. Germline CDR1 and CDR2: SGHNT and YYREEE (reference sequence). The junction had 5 bases not matched to a gene; V was cut back by 4 bases and J by 4 bases. This CDR3 region has 14 residues. The CDR3 here is CASSDRGARYGYTF. Written as DNA, the CDR3 is TGTGCCAGCAGCGACAGGGGGGCTCGCTATGGCTACACCTTC.

At least ten counts were recorded for this clonotype. CDR3 region: CASRSRGRGYGYTF. In DNA, the CDR3 is TGTGCCAGCAGATCCAGGGGGCGCGGCTATGGCTACACCTTC. The V and J genes are TRBV28 and TRBJ1-2; 8 bases are a match to TRBD1. V shed 6 bases and J 4 bases; nucleotides not matched to a gene: 7. CDR1 is MDHEN and CDR2 is SYDVKM in the germline V gene. CDR3 length: 14 residues.

The table lists this clonotype with many counts. The rearrangement joins TRBV6-1 to TRBJ2-7; D call uncertain. V was cut by 2 bases and J by 4 bases, with 9 bases left in between. CDR1 MNHNS and CDR2 SASEGT come from the germline V gene. The length of the CDR3 is 13 residues. CDR3 region: CASSELGVYEQYF. For the CDR3, the DNA is TGTGCCAGCAGTGAATTAGGTGTTTACGAGCAGTACTTC.

This clonotype was recorded at least ten times. The gene calls are TRBV28 and TRBJ1-6, with unresolved D. Germline CDR1 reads MDHEN; CDR2 reads SYDVKM. There are 14 residues in the CDR3. Between the trimmed V and J ends, which lost 4 bases and 7 bases, there was a span of 11 bases. CDR3 sequence: CASSSWGRNSPLHF. In nucleotides, the CDR3 is TGTGCCAGCAGTTCTTGGGGTCGAAATTCACCCCTCCACTTT.

This clonotype was detected ten times or more. This rearrangement joins TRBV6-2 or TRBV6-3 to TRBJ1-5; no clear D gene. The CDR3 consists of 17 residues. The V gene lost 7 bases and the J gene lost 1 base, with 20 bases spanning the gap. Germline V gene data show CDR1 as MNHEY and CDR2 as SVGEGT. CDR3 bases: TGTGCCAGCACCTCCCGGCTGGAGGTTCTAAGCAATCAGCCCCAGCATTTT. It codes for CASTSRLEVLSNQPQHF.

Worth noting for this clonotype: As the CDR3 is not closed by the conserved phenylalanine or tryptophan, this likely results from a read error. Because the CDR3's place on the DNA is in doubt, the DNA is left out and the CDR3 is given as listed by TCRdb. The CDR3 sequence: CSATTTGTSGRATNEQCL. The chain is built from TRBV20-1 and TRBJ2-7; TRBD2, the D gene given by the table, was not confirmed from the DNA. Germline V CDR1 and CDR2: DFQATT, SNEGSKA (reference sequence). The CDR3 adds up to 18 amino acids, both ends counted.

J is TRBJ2-7 and V is TRBV13; 9 bases line up with TRBD1. Germline V gives CDR1 PRHDT, CDR2 FYEKMQ (reference sequence). The CDR3 contains 14 residues. J was trimmed by 5 bases and V by 0 bases; bases with no gene match: 2. CDR3 residues: CASSLGGQGDEQYF. The CDR3 DNA follows: TGTGCCAGCAGCTTAGGGGGACAGGGCGACGAGCAGTACTTC.

This clonotype was seen many times. This chain joins TRBV20-1 and TRBJ2-7; TRBD2 agrees at 10 bases. Germline lookup yields CDR1 DFQATT and CDR2 SNEGSKA (reference sequence). The CDR3 covers 14 residues. The J segment lost 3 bases and the V segment lost 3 bases, leaving 5 bases of the junction unmatched. The chain's CDR3 is CSASGTSGNYEQYF. The CDR3 DNA is TGCAGTGCTAGTGGTACTAGCGGGAACTACGAGCAGTACTTC.

The chain joins TRBV18 to TRBJ1-1; TRBD1 agrees at 8 bases. Trimming removed 4 bases from V and 1 base from J; junction bases left unmatched: 5. This CDR3 contains 15 residues. In germline, CDR1 is KGHSH, CDR2 LQKENI. CDR3 protein: CASSLTGAQNTEAFF. CDR3 nucleotide sequence: TGTGCCAGCTCACTGACAGGGGCCCAGAACACTGAAGCTTTCTTT.

This clonotype has at least ten counts. A junction end diverges from the germline sequence, so it may reflect a read error. J is TRBJ2-7 and V is TRBV12-3 or TRBV12-4, with D uncertain. CDR3 size: 12 residues. The CDR3 DNA sequence: TGTGCCAGCAGCTTAGGTGCCTACGAGCAGTACTTC. Translating gives CASSLGAYEQYF.

This clonotype was seen ten or more times. The CDR3 DNA is TGCGCCAGCAGGAAGACCGATAACTATGGCTACACCTTC. Translated: CASRKTDNYGYTF. The chain employs TRBV5-1 and TRBJ1-2; no firm D call. The CDR3 loop spans 13 amino acids. The V end lost 5 bases, the J end lost 1 base, and 9 bases lay between the germline ends. Per the germline V gene, CDR1 is SGHRS and CDR2 is YFSETQ. Full variable domain (missing parts from reference TRBV5-1 and TRBJ1-2): KAGVTQTPRYLIKTRGQQVTLSCSPISGHRSVSWYQQTPGQGLQFLFEYFSETQRNKGNFPGRFSGRQFSNSRSEMNVSTLELGDSALYLCASRKTDNYGYTFGSGTRLTVV.

This clonotype showed up many times. J is TRBJ1-2 and V is TRBV2; 7 positions agree with TRBD1. Per germline, CDR1 SNHLY and CDR2 FYNNEI. V was pared by 3 bases and J by 4 bases, with 8 bases of the junction left unmatched. The CDR3 spans 15 residues. In DNA, the CDR3 is TGTGCCAGCAGTGAGAGCCCGGGACAGCTCTATGGCTACACCTTC. It yields the protein CASSESPGQLYGYTF.